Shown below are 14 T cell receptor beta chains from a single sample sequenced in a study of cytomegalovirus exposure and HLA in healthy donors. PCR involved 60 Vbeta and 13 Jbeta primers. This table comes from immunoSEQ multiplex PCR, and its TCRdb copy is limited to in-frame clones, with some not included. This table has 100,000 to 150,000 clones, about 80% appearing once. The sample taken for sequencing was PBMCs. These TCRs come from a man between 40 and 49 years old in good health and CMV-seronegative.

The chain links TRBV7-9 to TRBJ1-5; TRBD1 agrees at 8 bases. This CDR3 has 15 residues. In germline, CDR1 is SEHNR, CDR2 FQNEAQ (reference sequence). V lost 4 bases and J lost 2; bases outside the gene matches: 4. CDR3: CASSSDRERNQPQHF. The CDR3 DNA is TGTGCCAGCAGCTCGGACAGGGAGCGCAATCAGCCCCAGCATTTT.

CDR3 residues: CSVGEGGRYQPQHF. For the CDR3, the DNA is TGCAGCGTTGGCGAGGGGGGGAGATATCAGCCCCAGCATTTT. The genes are TRBV29-1 and TRBJ1-5; D may be TRBD1 (6 bases). The CDR3 sequence is 14 residues long. Germline V gives CDR1 SQVTM, CDR2 ANQGSEA. With 4 bases removed from V and 5 bases from J, the gap between germline ends came to 15 bases.

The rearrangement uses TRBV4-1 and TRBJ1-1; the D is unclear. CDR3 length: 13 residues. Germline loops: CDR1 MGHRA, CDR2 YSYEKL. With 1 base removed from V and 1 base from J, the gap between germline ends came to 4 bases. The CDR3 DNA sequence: TGCGCCAGCAGCCAAGTCGGGAACACTGAAGCTTTCTTT. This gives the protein CASSQVGNTEAFF.

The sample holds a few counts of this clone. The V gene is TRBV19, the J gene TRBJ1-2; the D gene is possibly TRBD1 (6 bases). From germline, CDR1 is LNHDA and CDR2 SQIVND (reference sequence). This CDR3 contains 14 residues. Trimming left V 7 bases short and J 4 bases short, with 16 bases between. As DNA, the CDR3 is TGTGCCAGTATCGCAGTCACAGGGTCCTATGGCTACACCTTC. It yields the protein CASIAVTGSYGYTF.

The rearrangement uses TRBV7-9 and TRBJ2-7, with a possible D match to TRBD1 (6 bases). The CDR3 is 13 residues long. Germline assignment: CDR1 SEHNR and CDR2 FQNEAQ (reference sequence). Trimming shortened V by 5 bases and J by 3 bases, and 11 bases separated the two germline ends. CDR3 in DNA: TGTGCCAGCAGCCCGAGACAGGTCTACGAGCAGTACTTC. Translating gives CASSPRQVYEQYF. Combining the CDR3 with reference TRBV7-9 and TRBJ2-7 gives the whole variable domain DTGVSQNPRHKITKRGQNVTFRCDPISEHNRLYWYRQTLGQGPEFLTYFQNEAQLEKSRLLSDRFSAERPKGSFSTLEIQRTEQGDSAMYLCASSPRQVYEQYFGPGTRLTVT.

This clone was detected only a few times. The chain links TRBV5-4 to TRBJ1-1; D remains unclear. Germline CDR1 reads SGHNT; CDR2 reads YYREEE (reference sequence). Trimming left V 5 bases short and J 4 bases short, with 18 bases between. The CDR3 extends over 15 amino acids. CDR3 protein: CASSLRTTGSTEAFF. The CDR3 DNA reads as TGTGCCAGCAGTCTACGGACCACCGGGAGCACTGAAGCTTTCTTT.

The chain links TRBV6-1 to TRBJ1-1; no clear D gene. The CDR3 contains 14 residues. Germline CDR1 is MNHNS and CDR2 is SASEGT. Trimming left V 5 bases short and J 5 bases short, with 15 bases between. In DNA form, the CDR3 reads TGTGCCAGCAGTTTGGGCCCCCGTGGGACTGAAGCTTTCTTT. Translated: CASSLGPRGTEAFF.

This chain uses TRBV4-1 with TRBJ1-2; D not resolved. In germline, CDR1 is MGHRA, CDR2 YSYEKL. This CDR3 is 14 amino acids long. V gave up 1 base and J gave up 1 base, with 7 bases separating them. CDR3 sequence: CASSQAQDNYGYTF. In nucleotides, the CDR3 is TGCGCCAGCAGCCAAGCCCAGGATAACTATGGCTACACCTTC.

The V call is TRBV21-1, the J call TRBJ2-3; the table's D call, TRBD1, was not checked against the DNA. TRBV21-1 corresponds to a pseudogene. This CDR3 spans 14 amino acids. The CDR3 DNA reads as TGTGCCAGCACCAAACAAAGGGGGACAGATACGCAGTATTTT. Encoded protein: CASTKQRGTDTQYF.

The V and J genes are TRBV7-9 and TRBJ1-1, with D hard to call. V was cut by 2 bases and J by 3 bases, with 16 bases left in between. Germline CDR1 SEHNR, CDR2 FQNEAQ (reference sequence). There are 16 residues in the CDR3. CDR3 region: CASSLYAGYFDTEAFF. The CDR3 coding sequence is TGTGCCAGCAGCTTATACGCGGGGTATTTCGACACTGAAGCTTTCTTT.

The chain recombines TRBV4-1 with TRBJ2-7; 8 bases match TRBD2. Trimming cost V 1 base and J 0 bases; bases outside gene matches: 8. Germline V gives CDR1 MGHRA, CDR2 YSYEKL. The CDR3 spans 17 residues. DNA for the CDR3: TGCGCCAGCAGCCAAGTCTTTGTTAGCGGGACCTCCTACGAGCAGTACTTC. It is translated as CASSQVFVSGTSYEQYF.

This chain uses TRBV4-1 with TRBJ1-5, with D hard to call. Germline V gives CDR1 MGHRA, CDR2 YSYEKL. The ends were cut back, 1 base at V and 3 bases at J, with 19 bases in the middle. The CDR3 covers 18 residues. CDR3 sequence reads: CASSQVAFQGVNNQPQHF. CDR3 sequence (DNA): TGCGCCAGCAGCCAAGTGGCTTTCCAAGGAGTAAACAATCAGCCCCAGCATTTT.

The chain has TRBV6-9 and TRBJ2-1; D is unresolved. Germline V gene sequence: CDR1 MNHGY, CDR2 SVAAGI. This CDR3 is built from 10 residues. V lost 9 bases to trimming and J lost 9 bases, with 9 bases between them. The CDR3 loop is CARPRFEQFF. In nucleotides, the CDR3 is TGTGCCAGACCGAGGTTTGAGCAGTTCTTC.

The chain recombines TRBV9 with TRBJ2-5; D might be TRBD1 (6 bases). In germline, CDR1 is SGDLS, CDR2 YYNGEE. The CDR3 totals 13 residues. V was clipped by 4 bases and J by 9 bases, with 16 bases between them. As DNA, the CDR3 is TGTGCCAGCAGCAAACAGGGAATAGTGGCCCAGTACTTC. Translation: CASSKQGIVAQYF.